The T cell receptor beta chain described here comes from a study of identical twins. Study observations and caveats: Fewer insertions marked abundant cord blood beta clonotypes; young adult naive trended weakly, memory not at all.

TCRdb re-derived calls from the 5' RACE reads in MiXCR, one entry per CDR3 protein. This sample yields about 470,000 distinct CDR3 sequences, of which roughly 26% are seen a single time; around 3% belongs to the top ten. This clonotype was recorded many times. What it binds is not known. Between the trimmed V and J ends, which lost 6 bases and 2 bases, there was a span of 10 bases. This CDR3 region has 13 residues. The same specimen was also included in a second study, on T cells expressing NK-cell markers.

The sequencing input was CD4+ T cells sorted from blood. This sequence was found in a woman under 30 in good health. The genes are TRBV12-3 or TRBV12-4 and TRBJ1-2; D ambiguous. The DNA for the CDR3 is TGTGCCAGCAGCCCCGCCGAGAACTATGGCTACACCTTC. This sequence encodes CASSPAENYGYTF.